This T cell receptor (beta chain) stems from a study of blood T cells in healthy people across ages. Study summary: T cells yielded about one barcoded beta molecule per two cells through template switching.

Total RNA amounts of at least 5.5 micrograms were extracted per sample. Using a J-beta primer mix together with a sample-barcoded 5' primer, a second PCR was run for roughly 7 to 11 cycles. TCRdb called the 5' RACE reads again in MiXCR, with one record for every CDR3 protein. Of about 650,000 distinct CDR3 sequences in the sample, 32% were seen once. This CDR3 has 14 amino acids. V lost 2 bases and J lost 0, with 9 bases in between. Looked up from germline, CDR1 is DFQATT and CDR2 is SNEGSKA (reference sequence). Sequencing was carried out using blood. The chain combines TRBV20-1 with TRBJ2-3; D perhaps matches TRBD2 (5 bases). The TCR sequence derives from a woman aged 80 or over in good health. Here the CDR3 DNA reads TGCAGTGCTAGACGGCGGGTTAGCACAGATACGCAGTATTTT. This sequence encodes CSARRRVSTDTQYF.